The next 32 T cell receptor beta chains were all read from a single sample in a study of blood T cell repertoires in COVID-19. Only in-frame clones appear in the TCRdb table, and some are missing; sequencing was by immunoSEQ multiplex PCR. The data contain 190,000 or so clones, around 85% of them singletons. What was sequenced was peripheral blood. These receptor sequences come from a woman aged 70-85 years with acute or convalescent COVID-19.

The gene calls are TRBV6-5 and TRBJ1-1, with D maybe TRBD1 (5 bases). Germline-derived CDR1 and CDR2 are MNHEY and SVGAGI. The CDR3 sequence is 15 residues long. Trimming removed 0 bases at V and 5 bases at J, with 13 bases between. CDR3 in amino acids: CASSYSSGAWTEAFF. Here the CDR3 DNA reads TGTGCCAGCAGTTACTCGAGCGGGGCATGGACTGAAGCTTTCTTT.

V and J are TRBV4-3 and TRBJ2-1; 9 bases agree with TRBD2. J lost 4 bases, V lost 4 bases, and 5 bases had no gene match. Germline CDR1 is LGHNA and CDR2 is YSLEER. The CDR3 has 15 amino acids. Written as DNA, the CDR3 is TGCGCCAGCAGCCCTTTAGCGGGAGCGTACAATGAGCAGTTCTTC. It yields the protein CASSPLAGAYNEQFF.

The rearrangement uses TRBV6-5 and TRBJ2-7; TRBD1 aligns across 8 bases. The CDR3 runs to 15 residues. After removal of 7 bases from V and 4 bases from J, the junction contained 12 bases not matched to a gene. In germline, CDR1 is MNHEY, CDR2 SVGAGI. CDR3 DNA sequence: TGTGCCAGCAAACCAGGACAGGGAGGATCGTACGAGCAGTACTTC. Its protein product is CASKPGQGGSYEQYF.

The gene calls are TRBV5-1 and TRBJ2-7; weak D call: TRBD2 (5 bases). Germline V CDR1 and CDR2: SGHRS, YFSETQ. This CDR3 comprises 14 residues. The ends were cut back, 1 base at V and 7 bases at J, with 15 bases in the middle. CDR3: CASSLIGRRGEQYF. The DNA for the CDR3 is TGCGCCAGCAGCTTGATAGGGCGGAGAGGGGAGCAGTACTTC.

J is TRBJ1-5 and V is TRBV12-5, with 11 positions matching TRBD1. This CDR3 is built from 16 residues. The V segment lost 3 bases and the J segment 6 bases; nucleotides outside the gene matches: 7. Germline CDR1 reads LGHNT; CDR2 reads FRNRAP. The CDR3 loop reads CASGFLAGTGGQPQHF. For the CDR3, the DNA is TGTGCTAGTGGTTTCCTTGCCGGGACAGGGGGTCAGCCCCAGCATTTT.

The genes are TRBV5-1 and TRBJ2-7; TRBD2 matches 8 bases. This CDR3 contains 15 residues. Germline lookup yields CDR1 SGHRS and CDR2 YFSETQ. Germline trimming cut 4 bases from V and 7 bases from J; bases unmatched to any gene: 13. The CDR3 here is CASSPGPGTRSEQYF. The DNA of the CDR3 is TGCGCCAGCAGCCCAGGTCCCGGGACTAGGTCGGAGCAGTACTTC.

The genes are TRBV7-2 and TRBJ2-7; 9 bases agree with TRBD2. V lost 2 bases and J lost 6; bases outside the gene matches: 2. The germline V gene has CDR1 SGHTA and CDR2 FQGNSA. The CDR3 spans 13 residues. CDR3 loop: CASSLLAGVEQYF. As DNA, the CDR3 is TGTGCCAGCAGCTTATTAGCGGGAGTCGAGCAGTACTTC.

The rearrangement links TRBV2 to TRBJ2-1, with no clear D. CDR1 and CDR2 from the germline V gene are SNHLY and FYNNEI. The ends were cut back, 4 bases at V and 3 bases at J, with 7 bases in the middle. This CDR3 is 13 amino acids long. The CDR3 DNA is TGTGCCAGCAGTGTACAGAACTACAATGAGCAGTTCTTC. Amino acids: CASSVQNYNEQFF.

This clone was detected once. This chain's CDR3 is CASRSGTGGDEQYF. DNA of the CDR3: TGTGCCAGCAGAAGCGGGACAGGGGGGGACGAGCAGTACTTC. The chain carries TRBV11-3 and TRBJ2-7; 11 bases are shared with TRBD1. Per the germline V gene, CDR1 is SGHNT and CDR2 is YENEEA. The V gene end was trimmed by 6 bases and the J gene end by 5 bases; junction bases not matched to a gene: 6. The CDR3 extends over 14 amino acids.

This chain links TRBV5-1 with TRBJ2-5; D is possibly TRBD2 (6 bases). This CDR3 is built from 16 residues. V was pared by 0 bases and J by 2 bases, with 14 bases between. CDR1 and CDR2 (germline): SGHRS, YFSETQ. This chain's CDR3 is CASSLAGGAIQETQYF. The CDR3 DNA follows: TGCGCCAGCAGCTTGGCGGGCGGGGCAATTCAAGAGACCCAGTACTTC.

As DNA, the CDR3 is TGTGCCAGCAGCTATACGGGACAATCGAGGGAGCAGTACTTC. Its translation is CASSYTGQSREQYF. The J gene is TRBJ2-7, the V gene TRBV3-1 (or the pseudogene TRBV3-2); D is perhaps TRBD1 (6 bases). V lost 5 bases and J lost 7, with 18 bases in between. This CDR3 comprises 14 residues. CDR1 and CDR2 (germline): LGHDT, YNNKEL (reference sequence).

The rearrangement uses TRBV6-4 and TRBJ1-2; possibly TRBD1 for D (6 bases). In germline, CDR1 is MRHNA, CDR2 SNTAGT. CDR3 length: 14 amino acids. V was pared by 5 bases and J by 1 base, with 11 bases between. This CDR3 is CASSHGGSNYGYTF. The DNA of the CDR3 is TGTGCCAGCAGTCATGGGGGCAGTAACTATGGCTACACCTTC.

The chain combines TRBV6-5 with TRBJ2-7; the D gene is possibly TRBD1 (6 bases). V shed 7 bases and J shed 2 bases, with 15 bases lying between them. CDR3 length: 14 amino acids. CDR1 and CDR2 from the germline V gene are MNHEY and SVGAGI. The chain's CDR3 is CASNDARGPYEQYF. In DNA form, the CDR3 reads TGTGCCAGCAACGATGCCAGGGGTCCCTACGAGCAGTACTTC.

CDR3 sequence reads: CASSEEGVSMNTEAFF. For the CDR3, the DNA is TGTGCCAGCAGTGAGGAGGGCGTGTCGATGAACACTGAAGCTTTCTTT. This chain links TRBV2 with TRBJ1-1; no definite D call. Trimming shortened V by 3 bases and J by 0 bases, and 14 bases separated the two germline ends. CDR1 SNHLY and CDR2 FYNNEI come from the germline V gene. The CDR3 loop spans 16 amino acids.

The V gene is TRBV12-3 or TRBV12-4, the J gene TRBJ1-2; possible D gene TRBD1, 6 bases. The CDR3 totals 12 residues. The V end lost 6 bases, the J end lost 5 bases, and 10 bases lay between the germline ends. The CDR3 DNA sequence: TGTGCCAGCAGCCAGGGGTGGTATGGCTACACCTTC. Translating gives CASSQGWYGYTF.

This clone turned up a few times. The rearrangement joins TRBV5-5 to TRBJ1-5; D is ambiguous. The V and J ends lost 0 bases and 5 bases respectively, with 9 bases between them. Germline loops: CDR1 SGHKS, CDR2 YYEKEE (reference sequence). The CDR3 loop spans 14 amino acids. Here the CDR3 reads CASSLADSHQPQHF. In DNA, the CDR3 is TGTGCCAGCAGCTTGGCGGACTCTCATCAGCCCCAGCATTTT.

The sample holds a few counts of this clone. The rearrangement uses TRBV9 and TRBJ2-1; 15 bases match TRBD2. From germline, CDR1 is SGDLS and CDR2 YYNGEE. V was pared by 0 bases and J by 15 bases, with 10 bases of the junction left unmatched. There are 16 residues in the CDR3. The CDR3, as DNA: TGTGCCAGCAGCGTAGCCCCCGGACTAGCGGGGGGGAGTTGGTTCTTC. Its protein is CASSVAPGLAGGSWFF.

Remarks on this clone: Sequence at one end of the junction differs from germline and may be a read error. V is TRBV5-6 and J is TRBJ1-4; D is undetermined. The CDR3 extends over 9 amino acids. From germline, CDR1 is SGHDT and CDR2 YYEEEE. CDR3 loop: CASNKRGRF. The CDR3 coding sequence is TGTGCCAGCAACAAACGCGGGCGATTT. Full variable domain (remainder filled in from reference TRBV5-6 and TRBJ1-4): DAGVTQSPTHLIKTRGQQVTLRCSPKSGHDTVSWYQQALGQGPQFIFQYYEEEERQRGNFPDRFSGHQFPNYSSELNVNALLLGDSALYLCASNKRGRFGSGTQLSVL.

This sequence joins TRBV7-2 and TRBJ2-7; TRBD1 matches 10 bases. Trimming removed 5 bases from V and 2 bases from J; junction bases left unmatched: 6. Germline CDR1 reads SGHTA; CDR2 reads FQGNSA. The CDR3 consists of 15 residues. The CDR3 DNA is TGTGCCAGCAGCCTTCGGACAGGGGGGGCCTACGAGCAGTACTTC. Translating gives CASSLRTGGAYEQYF.

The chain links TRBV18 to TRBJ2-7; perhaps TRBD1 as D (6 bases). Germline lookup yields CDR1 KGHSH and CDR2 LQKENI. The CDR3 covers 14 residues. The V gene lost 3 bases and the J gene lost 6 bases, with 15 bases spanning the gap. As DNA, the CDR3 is TGTGCCAGCTCACCCGAACAGGGCATGGGCGAGCAGTACTTC. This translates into CASSPEQGMGEQYF.

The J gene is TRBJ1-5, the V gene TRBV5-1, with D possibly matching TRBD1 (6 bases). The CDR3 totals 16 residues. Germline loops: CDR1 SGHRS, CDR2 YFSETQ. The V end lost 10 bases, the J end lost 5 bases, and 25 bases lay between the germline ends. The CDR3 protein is CAPSWGGGGGDQPQHF. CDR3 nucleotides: TGCGCCCCCAGCTGGGGGGGCGGGGGCGGTGATCAGCCCCAGCATTTT.

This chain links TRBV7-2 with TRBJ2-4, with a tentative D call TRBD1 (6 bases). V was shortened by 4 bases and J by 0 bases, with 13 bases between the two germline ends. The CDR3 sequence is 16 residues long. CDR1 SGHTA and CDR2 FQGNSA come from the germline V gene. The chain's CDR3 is CASSSPGHLAKNIQYF. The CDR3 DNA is TGTGCCAGCAGCTCGCCGGGACACCTAGCCAAAAACATTCAGTACTTC.

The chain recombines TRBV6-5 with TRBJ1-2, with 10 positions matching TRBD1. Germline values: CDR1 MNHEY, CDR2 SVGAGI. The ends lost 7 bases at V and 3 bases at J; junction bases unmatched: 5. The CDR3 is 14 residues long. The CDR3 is CASTHGQGDYGYTF. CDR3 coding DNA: TGTGCCAGCACCCATGGACAGGGGGACTATGGCTACACCTTC.

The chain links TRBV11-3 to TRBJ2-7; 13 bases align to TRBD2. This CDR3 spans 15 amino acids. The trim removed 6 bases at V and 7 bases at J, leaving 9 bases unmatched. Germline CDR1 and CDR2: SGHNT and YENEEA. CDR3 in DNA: TGTGCCAGCAGGTGGACTAGCGGGAGTCTAGGTGAGCAGTACTTC. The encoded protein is CASRWTSGSLGEQYF.

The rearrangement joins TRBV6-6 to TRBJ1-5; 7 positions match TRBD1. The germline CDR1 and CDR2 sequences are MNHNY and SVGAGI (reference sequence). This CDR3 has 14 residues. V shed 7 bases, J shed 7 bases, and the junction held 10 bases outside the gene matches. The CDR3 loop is CASKDAQGEQPQHF. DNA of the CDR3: TGTGCCAGCAAGGACGCCCAGGGGGAACAGCCCCAGCATTTT.

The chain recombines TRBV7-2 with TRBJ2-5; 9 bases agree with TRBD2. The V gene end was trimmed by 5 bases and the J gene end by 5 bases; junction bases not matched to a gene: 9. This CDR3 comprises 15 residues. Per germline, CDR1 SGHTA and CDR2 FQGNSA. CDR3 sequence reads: CASSPQAGGWETQYF. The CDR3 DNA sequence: TGTGCCAGCAGCCCCCAAGCGGGGGGCTGGGAGACCCAGTACTTC.

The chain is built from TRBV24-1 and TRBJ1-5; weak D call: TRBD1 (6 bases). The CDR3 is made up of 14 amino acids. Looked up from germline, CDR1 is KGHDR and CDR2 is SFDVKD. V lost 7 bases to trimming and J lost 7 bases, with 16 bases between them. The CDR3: CATRPQGSEQPQHF. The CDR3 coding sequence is TGTGCCACCAGGCCCCAGGGGTCGGAACAGCCCCAGCATTTT.

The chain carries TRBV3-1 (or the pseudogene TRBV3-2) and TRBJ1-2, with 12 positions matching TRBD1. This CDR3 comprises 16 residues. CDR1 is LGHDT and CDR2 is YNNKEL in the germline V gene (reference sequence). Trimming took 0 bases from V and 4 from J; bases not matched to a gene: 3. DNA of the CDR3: TGTGCCAGCAGCCAAGATGGGACAGGGGGCGGCTATGGCTACACCTTC. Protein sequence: CASSQDGTGGGYGYTF.

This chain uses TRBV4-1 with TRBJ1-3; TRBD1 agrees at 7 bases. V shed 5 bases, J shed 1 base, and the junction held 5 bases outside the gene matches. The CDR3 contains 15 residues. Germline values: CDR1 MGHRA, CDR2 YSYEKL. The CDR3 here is CASSTQTGSGNTIYF. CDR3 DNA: TGCGCCAGCAGCACCCAGACAGGGTCTGGAAACACCATATATTTT.

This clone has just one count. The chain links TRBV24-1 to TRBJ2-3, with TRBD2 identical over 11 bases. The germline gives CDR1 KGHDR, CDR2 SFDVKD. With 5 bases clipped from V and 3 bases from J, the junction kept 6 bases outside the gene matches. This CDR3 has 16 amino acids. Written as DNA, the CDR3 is TGTGCCACCAGTGGCCGGGGGACTAGCGGTACAGATACGCAGTATTTT. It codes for CATSGRGTSGTDTQYF.

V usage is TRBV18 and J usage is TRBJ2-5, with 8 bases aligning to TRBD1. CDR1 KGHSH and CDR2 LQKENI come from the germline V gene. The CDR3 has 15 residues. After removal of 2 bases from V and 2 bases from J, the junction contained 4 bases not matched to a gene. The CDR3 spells CASSPFRGPQETQYF. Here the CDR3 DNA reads TGTGCCAGCTCACCATTCAGGGGGCCGCAAGAGACCCAGTACTTC.

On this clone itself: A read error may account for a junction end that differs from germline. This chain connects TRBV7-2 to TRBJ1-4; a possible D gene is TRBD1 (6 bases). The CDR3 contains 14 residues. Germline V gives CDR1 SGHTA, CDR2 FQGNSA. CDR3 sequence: CASSLAGGLEKLFF. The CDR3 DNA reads TGTGCCAGCAGCCTAGCTGGGGGCCTTGAAAAACTGTTTTTT.